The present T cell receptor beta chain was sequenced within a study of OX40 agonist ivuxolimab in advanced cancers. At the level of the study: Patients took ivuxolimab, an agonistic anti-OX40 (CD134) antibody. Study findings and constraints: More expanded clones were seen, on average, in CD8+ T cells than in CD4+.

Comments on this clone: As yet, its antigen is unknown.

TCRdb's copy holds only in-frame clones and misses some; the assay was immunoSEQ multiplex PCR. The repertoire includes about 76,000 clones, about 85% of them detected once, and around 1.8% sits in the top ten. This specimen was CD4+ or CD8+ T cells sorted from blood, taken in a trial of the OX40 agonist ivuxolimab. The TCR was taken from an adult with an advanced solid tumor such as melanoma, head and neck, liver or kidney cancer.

The CDR3 DNA follows: TGTGCCAGCAGCTTAGCGGGAGCGGCAGATACGCAGTATTTT. The encoded protein is CASSLAGAADTQYF. This rearrangement joins TRBV5-4 to TRBJ2-3; 8 nucleotides agree with TRBD2. V dropped 2 bases and J dropped 4; count of bases not matched to a gene: 3. The CDR3 runs to 14 residues. The germline V gene has CDR1 SGHNT and CDR2 YYREEE (reference sequence).